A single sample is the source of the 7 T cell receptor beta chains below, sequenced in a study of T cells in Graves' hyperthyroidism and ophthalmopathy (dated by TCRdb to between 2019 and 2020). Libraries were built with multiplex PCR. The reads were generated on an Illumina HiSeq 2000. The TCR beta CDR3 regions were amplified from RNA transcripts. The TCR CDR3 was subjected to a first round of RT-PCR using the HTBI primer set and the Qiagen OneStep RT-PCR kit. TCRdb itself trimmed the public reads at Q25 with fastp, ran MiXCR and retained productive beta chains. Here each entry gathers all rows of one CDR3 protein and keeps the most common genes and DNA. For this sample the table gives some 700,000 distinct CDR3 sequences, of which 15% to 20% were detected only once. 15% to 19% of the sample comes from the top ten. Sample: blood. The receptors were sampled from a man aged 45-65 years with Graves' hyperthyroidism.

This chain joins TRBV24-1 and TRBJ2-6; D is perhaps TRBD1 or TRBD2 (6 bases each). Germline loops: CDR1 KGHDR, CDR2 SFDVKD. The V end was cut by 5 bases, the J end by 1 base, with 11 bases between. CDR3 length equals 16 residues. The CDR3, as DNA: TGTGCCACCAGTGGACAGGAGGGTTCTGGGGCCAACGTCCTGACTTTC. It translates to CATSGQEGSGANVLTF.

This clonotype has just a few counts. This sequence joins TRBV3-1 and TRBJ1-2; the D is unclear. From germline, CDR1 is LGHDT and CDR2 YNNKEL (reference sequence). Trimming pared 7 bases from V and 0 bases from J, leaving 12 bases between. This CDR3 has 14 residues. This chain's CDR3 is CASTLTETNYGYTF. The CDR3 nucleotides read TGTGCCAGCACTCTTACCGAAACTAACTATGGCTACACCTTC.

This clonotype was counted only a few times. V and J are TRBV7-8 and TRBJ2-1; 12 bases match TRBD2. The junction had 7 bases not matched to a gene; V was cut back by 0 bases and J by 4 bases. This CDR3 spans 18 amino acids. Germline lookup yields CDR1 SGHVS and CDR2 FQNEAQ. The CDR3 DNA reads TGTGCCAGCAGCTTAGCGCTAGCGGGAGGGCCTATATACAATGAGCAGTTCTTC. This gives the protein CASSLALAGGPIYNEQFF.

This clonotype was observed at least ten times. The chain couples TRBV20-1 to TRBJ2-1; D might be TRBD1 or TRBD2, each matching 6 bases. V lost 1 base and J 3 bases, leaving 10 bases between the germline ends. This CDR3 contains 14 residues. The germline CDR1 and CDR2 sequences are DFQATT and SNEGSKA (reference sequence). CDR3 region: CSARAGAIYNEQFF. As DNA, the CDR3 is TGCAGTGCTAGAGCGGGGGCGATCTACAATGAGCAGTTCTTC.

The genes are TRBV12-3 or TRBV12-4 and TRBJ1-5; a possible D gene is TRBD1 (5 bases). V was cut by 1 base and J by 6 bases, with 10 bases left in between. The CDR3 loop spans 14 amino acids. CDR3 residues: CASSLGTNIQPQHF. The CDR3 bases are TGTGCCAGCAGTTTAGGGACAAATATTCAGCCCCAGCATTTT.

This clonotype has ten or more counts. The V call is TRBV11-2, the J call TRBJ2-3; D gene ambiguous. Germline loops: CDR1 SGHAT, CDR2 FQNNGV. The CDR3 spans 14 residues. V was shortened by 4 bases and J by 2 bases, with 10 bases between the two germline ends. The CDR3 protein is CASSYSIYTDTQYF. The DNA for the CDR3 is TGTGCCAGCAGCTATTCCATTTACACAGATACGCAGTATTTT.

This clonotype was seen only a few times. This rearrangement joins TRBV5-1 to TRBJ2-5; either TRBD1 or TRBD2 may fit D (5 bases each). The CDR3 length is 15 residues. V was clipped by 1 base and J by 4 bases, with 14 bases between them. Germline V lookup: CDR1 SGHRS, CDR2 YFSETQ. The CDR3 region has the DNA TGCGCCAGCAGCTTGATCCCCCAGAGGGGAGAGACCCAGTACTTC. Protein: CASSLIPQRGETQYF.